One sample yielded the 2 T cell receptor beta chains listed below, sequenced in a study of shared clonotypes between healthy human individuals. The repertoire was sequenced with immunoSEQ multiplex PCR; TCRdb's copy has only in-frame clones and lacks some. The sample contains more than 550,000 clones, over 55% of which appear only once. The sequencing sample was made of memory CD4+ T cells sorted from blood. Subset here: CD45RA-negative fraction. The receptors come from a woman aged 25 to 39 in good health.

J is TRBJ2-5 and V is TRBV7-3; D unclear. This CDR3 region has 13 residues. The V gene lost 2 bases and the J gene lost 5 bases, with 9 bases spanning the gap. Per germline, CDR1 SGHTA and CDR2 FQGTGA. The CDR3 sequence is CASSLSGKETQYF. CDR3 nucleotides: TGTGCCAGCAGCTTATCTGGGAAGGAGACCCAGTACTTC.

CDR3 residues: CAWSVVGGGQETQYF. CDR3 DNA: TGTGCCTGGAGTGTAGTCGGAGGGGGTCAAGAGACCCAGTACTTC. The chain uses TRBV30 and TRBJ2-5; D assignment may be TRBD1 or TRBD2 (6 bases each). Trimming shortened V by 0 bases and J by 2 bases, and 13 bases separated the two germline ends. This CDR3 has 15 residues. CDR1 GTSNPN and CDR2 SVGIG come from the germline V gene (reference sequence).